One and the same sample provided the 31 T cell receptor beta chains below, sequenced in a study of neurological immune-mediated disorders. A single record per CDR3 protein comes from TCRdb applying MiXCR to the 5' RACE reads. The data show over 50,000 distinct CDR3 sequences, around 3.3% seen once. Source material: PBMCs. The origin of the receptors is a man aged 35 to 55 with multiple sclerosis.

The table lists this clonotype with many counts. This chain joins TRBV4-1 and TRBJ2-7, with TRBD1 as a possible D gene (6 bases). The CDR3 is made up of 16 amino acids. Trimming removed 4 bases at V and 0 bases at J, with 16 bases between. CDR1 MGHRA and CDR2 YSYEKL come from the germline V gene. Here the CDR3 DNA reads TGCGCCAGCAGCCCCTCGCACAGGGTCAGCTCCTACGAGCAGTACTTC. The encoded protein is CASSPSHRVSSYEQYF.

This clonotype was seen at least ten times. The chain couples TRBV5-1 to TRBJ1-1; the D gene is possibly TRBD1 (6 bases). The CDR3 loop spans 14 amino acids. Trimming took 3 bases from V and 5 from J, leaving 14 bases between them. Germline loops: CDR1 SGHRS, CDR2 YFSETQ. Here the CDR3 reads CASSYGTTGTEAFF. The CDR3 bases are TGCGCCAGCAGCTATGGGACAACGGGGACTGAAGCTTTCTTT.

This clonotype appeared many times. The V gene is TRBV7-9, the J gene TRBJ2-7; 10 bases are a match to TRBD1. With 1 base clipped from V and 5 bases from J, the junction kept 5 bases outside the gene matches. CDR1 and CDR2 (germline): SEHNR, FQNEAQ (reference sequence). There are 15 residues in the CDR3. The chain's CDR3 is CASSLDRGQGDEQYF. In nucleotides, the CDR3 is TGTGCCAGCAGCTTAGACCGCGGACAGGGGGACGAGCAGTACTTC.

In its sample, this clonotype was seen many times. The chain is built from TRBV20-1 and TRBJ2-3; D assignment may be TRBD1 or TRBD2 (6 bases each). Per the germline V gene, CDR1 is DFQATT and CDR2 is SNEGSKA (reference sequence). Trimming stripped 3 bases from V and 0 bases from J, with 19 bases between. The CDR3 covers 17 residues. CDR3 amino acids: CSARGAVEGGSTDTQYF. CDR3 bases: TGCAGTGCTAGGGGGGCGGTCGAAGGGGGGAGCACAGATACGCAGTATTTT.

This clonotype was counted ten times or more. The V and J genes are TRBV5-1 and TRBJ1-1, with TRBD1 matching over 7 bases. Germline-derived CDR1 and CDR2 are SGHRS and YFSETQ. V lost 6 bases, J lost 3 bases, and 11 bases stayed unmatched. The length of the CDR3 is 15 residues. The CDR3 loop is CASIETTTGDTEAFF. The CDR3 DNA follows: TGCGCCAGCATCGAAACGACTACAGGGGACACTGAAGCTTTCTTT.

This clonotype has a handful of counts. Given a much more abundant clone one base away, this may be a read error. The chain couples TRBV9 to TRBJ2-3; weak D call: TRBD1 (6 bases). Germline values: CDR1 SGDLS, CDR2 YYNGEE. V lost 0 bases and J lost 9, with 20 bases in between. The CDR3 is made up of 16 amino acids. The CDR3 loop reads CASSVVIGGKGDTQYF. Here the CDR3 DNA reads TGTGCCAGCAGCGTAGTTATTGGGGGTAAGGGGGACACGCAGTATTTT.

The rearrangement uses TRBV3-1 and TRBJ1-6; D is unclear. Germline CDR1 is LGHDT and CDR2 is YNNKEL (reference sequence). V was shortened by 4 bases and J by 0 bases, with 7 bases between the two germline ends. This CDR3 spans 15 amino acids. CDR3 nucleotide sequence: TGTGCCAGCAGCCGCGGTAGCTCCTATAATTCACCCCTCCACTTT. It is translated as CASSRGSSYNSPLHF. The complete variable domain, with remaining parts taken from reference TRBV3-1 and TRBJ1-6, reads DTAVSQTPKYLVTQMGNDKSIKCEQNLGHDTMYWYKQDSKKFLKIMFSYNNKELIINETVPNRFSPKSPDKAHLNLHINSLELGDSAVYFCASSRGSSYNSPLHFGNGTRLTVT.

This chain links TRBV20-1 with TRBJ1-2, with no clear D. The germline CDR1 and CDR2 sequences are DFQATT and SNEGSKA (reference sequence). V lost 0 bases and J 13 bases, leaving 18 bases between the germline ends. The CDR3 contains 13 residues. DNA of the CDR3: TGCAGTGCTAGAGATCTTCGGACGGTGGAAAGCACCTTC. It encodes CSARDLRTVESTF.

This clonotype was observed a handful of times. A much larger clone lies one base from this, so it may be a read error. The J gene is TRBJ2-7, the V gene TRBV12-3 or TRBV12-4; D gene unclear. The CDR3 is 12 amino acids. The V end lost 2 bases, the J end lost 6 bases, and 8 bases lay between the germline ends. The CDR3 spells CASSLSSAEQYF. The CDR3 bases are TGTGCCAGCAGTTTATCGAGTGCCGAGCAGTACTTC.

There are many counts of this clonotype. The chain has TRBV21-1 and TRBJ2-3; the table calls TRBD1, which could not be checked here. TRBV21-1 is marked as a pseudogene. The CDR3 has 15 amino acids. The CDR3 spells CASSSRDRVTDTQYF. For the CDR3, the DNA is TGTGCCAGCAGCTCCCGGGACAGGGTTACAGATACGCAGTATTTT.

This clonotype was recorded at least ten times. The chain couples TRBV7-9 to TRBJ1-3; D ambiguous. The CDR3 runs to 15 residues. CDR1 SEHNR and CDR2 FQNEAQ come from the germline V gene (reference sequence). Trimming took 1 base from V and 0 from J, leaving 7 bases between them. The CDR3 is CASSLEAVSGNTIYF. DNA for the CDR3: TGTGCCAGCAGCTTAGAGGCAGTCTCTGGAAACACCATATATTTT.

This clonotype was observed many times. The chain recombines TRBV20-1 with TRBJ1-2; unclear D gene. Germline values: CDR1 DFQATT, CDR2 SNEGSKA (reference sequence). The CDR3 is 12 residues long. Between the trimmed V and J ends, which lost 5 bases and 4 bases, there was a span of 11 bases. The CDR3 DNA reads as TGCAGTGCTCCAAGGGATCCCTATGGCTACACCTTC. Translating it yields CSAPRDPYGYTF.

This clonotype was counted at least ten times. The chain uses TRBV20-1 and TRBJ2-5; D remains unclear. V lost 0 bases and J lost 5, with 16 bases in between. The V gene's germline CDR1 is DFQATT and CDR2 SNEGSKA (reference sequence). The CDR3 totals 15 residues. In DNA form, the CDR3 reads TGCAGTGCTAGAGATAGGGTACAGACTTGGGAGACCCAGTACTTC. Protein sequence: CSARDRVQTWETQYF.

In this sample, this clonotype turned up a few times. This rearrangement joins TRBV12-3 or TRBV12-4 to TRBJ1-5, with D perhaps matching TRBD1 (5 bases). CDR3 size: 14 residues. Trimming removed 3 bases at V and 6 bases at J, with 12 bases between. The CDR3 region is CASSLVGGSQPQHF. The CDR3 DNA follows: TGTGCCAGCAGTTTGGTCGGGGGAAGTCAGCCCCAGCATTTT.

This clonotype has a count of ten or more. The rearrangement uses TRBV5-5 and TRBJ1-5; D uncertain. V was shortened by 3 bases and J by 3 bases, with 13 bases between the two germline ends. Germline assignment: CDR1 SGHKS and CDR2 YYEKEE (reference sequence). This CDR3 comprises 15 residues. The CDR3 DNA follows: TGTGCCAGCAGCTCCCGGCCGGGGTCCAATCAGCCCCAGCATTTT. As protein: CASSSRPGSNQPQHF. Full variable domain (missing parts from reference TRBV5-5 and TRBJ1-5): DAGVTQSPTHLIKTRGQQVTLRCSPISGHKSVSWYQQVLGQGPQFIFQYYEKEERGRGNFPDRFSARQFPNYSSELNVNALLLGDSALYLCASSSRPGSNQPQHFGDGTRLSIL.

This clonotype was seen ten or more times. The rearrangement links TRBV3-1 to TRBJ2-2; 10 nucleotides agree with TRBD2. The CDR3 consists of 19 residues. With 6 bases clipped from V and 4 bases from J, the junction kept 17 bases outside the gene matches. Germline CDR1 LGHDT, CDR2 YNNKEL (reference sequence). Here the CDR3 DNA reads TGTGCCAGCAGGTCATTCTCCGGGACTAGCGCTTTTGGCACCGGGGAGCTGTTTTTT. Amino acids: CASRSFSGTSAFGTGELFF.

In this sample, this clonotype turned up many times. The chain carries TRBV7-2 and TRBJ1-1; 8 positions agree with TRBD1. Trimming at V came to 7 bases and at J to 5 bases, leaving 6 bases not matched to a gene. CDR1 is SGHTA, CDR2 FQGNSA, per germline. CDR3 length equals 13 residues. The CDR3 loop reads CASTSQGATEAFF. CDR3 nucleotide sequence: TGTGCCAGCACCTCCCAGGGGGCGACTGAAGCTTTCTTT.

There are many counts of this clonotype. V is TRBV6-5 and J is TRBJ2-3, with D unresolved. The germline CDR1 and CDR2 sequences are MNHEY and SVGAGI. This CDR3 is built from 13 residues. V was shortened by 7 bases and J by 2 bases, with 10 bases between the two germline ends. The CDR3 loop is CASININTDTQYF. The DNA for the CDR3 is TGTGCCAGCATAAACATAAACACAGATACGCAGTATTTT.

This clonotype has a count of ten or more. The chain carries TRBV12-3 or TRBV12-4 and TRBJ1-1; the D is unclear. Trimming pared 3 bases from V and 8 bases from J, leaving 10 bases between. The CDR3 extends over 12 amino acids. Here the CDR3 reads CASSLTAREAFF. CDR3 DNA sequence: TGTGCCAGCAGTTTGACCGCGCGGGAAGCTTTCTTT.

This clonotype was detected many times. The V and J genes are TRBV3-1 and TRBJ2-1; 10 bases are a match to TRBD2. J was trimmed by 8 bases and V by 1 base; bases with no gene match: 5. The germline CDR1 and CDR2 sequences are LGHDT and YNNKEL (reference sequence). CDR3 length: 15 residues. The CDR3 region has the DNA TGTGCCAGCAGCCAAGTAGCGGGGGGTGGCGATGAGCAGTTCTTC. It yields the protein CASSQVAGGGDEQFF.

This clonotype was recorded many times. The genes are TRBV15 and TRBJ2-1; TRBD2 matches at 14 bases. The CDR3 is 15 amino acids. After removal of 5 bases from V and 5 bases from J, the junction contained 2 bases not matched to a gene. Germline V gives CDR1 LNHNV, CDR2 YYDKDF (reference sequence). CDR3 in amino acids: CATSGTSGGHNEQFF. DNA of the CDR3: TGTGCCACCAGCGGGACTAGCGGGGGCCACAATGAGCAGTTCTTC.

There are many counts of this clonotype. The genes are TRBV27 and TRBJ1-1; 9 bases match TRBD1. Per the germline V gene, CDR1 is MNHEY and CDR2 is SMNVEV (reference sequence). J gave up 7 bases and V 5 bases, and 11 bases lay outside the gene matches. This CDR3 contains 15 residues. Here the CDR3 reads CASSARDREVGEAFF. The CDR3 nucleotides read TGTGCCAGCAGTGCGAGGGACAGGGAGGTTGGTGAAGCTTTCTTT.

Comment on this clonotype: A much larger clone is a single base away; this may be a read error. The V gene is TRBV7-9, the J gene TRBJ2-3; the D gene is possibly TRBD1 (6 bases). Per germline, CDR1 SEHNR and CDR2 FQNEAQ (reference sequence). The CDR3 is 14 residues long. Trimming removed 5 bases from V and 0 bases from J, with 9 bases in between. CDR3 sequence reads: CASSPGVSTDTQYF. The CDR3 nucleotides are TGTGCCAGCAGCCCAGGGGTCAGCACAGATACGCAGTATTTT. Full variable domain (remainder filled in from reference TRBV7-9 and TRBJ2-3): DTGVSQNPRHKITKRGQNVTFRCDPISEHNRLYWYRQTLGQGPEFLTYFQNEAQLEKSRLLSDRFSAERPKGSFSTLEIQRTEQGDSAMYLCASSPGVSTDTQYFGPGTRLTVL.

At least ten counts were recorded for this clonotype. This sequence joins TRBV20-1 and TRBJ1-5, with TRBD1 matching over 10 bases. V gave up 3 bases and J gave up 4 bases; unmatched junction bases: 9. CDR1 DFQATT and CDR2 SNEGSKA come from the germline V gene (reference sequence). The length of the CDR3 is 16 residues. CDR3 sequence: CSASVTGTGDNQPQHF. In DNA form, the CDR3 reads TGCAGTGCTAGTGTCACCGGGACAGGGGATAATCAGCCCCAGCATTTT.

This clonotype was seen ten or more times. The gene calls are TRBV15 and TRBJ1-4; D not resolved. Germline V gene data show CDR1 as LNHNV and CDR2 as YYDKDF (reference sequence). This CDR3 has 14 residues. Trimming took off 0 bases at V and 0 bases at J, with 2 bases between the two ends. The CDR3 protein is CATSRDTTNEKLFF. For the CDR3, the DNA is TGTGCCACCAGCAGAGATACAACTAATGAAAAACTGTTTTTT.

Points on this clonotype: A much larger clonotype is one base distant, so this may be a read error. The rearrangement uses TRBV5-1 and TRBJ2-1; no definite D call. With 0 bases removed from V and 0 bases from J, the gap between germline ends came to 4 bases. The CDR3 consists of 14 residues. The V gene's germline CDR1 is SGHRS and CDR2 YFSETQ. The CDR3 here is CASSLASSYNEQFF. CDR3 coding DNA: TGCGCCAGCAGCTTGGCTAGCTCCTACAATGAGCAGTTCTTC.

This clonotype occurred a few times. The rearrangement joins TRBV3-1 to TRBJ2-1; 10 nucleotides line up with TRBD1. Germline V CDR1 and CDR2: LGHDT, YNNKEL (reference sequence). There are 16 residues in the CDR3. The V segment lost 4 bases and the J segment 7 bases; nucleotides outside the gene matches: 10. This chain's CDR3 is CASSPNPGTGANEQFF. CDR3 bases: TGTGCCAGCAGCCCAAACCCCGGGACAGGGGCGAATGAGCAGTTCTTC.

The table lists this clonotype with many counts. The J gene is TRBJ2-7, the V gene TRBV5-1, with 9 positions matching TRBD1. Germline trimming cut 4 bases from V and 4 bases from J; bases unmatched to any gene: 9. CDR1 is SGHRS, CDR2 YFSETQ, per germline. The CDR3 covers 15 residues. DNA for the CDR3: TGCGCCAGCAGCCCCTCCGGGACAGGGTCTTACGAGCAGTACTTC. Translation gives CASSPSGTGSYEQYF.

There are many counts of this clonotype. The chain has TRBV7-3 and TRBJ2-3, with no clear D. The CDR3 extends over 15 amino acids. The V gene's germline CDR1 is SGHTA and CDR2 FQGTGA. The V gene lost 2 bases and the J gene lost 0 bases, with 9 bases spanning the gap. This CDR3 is CASSLGLPSTDTQYF. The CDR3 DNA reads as TGTGCCAGCAGCTTAGGGCTACCTAGCACAGATACGCAGTATTTT.

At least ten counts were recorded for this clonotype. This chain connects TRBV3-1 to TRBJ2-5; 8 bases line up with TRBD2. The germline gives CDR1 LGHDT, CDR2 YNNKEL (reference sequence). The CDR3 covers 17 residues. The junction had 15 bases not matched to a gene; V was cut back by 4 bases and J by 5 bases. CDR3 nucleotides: TGTGCCAGCAGCCGGAACCCGGGGGGGGCCGCGCGGGAGACCCAGTACTTC. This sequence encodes CASSRNPGGAARETQYF.

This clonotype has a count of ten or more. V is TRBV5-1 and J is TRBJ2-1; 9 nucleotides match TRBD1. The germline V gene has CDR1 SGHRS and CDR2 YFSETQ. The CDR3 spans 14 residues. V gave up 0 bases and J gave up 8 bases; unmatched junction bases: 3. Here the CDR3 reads CASSLGQGVDEQFF. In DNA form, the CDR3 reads TGCGCCAGCAGCTTGGGACAGGGGGTCGATGAGCAGTTCTTC.